This TCR beta chain comes out of a study of cytomegalovirus exposure and HLA in healthy donors. Study-level information: Of the donors genotyped, several hundred in all, 75% to 85% fell in the Caucasian-associated ancestry cluster. Findings and limits, study-wide: Several of the most significant clusters appeared linked to common viral pathogens, based on a later analysis. Presence/absence analyses assumed roughly uniform sequencing depth across donors. In a later analysis, HLA-associated beta chains showed higher expansion and lower generation probabilities than comparable chains.

Note on this clone: Its antigen remains unknown.

PCR was performed using 60 Vbeta and 13 Jbeta primers. Sequenced by immunoSEQ multiplex PCR; TCRdb stores in-frame clones only, minus some. The sample records 100,000 to 150,000 clones, roughly three quarters being singletons. The sample taken for sequencing was PBMCs. The sequence was collected from a woman younger than 45 in good health and CMV-seronegative.

This chain's CDR3 is CASSLAPFQGLGSGNTIYF. The CDR3 bases are TGTGCCAGCAGCTTAGCGCCTTTCCAGGGATTGGGGTCTGGAAACACCATATATTTT. The chain has TRBV7-8 and TRBJ1-3; tentatively, D is TRBD1 (5 bases). The CDR3 runs to 19 residues. The germline CDR1 and CDR2 sequences are SGHVS and FQNEAQ. V lost 0 bases, J lost 1 base, and 19 bases lay in between.